These T cell receptor beta chains were read from a single sample in a study of blood T cell repertoires in COVID-19. Clones were sequenced by immunoSEQ multiplex PCR, and TCRdb holds only the in-frame ones, with some missing. The data show about 270,000 clones, 88% seen once. The sequenced material came from PBMCs or T cells enriched from blood (not recorded which). These receptors originate from a woman aged 45 to 65 who had recovered from COVID-19. CDR3s include the opening cysteine and the closing phenylalanine or tryptophan. The D gene is left open where the match is weak. Clone size is not always given. Where it is, it says once, few, many or a class for expanded clones.

TRBV6-5	TRBJ2-7	NA	NA	CASNDSYGRKYF	TGTGCCAGCAACGACAGCTACGGTCGGAAGTACTTC
TRBV4-2	TRBJ2-2	TRBD1	NA	CASSPRQGATGELFF	TGTGCCAGCAGCCCTCGGCAGGGGGCCACCGGGGAGCTGTTTTTT
TRBV30	TRBJ2-7	TRBD1	NA	CAWSRGDRVGEQYF	TGTGCCTGGAGTAGAGGGGACAGGGTGGGAGAGCAGTACTTC
TRBV4-2	TRBJ2-6	TRBD1	NA	CASSQVRTGAGANVLTF	TGTGCCAGCAGCCAAGTCCGCACAGGGGCTGGGGCCAACGTCCTGACTTTC
TRBV7-2	TRBJ2-5	TRBD2	NA	CASSPGIAGPDGTQYF	TGTGCCAGCAGCCCCGGCATAGCGGGACCTGACGGGACCCAGTACTTC
TRBV5-6	TRBJ1-2	NA	NA	CASSETKLTGPLGYTF	TGTGCCAGCAGCGAAACGAAATTAACAGGGCCCTTGGGCTACACCTTC
TRBV27	TRBJ1-2	NA	NA	CASKSVRGANYGYTF	TGTGCCAGCAAATCGGTCCGGGGAGCTAACTATGGCTACACCTTC
TRBV9	TRBJ2-1	TRBD1	NA	CASSRDRASSPFF	TGTGCCAGCAGCCGGGACAGGGCCTCTTCCCCGTTCTTC
TRBV28	TRBJ1-1	NA	NA	CASRVGDFRAFF	TGTGCCAGCAGGGTGGGGGACTTCAGGGCTTTCTTT
TRBV5-1	TRBJ1-2	TRBD1	NA	CASSLERTGYRYTF	TGCGCCAGCAGCTTGGAAAGGACAGGTTATCGCTACACCTTC
TRBV2	TRBJ2-7	TRBD2	NA	CASILTSGRRDEQYF	TGTGCCAGCATCTTGACTAGCGGGAGACGTGACGAGCAGTACTTC
TRBV3-1/TRBV3-2	TRBJ1-2	NA	NA	CASSQGETTSRYGYTF	TGTGCCAGCAGCCAAGGCGAGACAACATCCCGGTATGGCTACACCTTC
TRBV30	TRBJ2-3	NA	NA	CAWSEQGLSTDTQYF	TGTGCCTGGAGTGAGCAGGGCCTAAGCACAGATACGCAGTATTTT
TRBV9	TRBJ2-7	TRBD1	NA	CASSPRGGQGDRQQYF	TGTGCCAGCAGCCCGAGGGGGGGACAGGGAGATAGGCAGCAGTACTTC
TRBV2	TRBJ2-1	NA	NA	CASRDLASVYNEQFF	TGTGCCAGCAGAGATCTAGCGTCCGTCTACAATGAGCAGTTCTTC
TRBV9	TRBJ1-5	NA	NA	CASSVGLSGPQHF	TGTGCCAGCAGCGTAGGATTGTCAGGGCCCCAGCATTTT
TRBV20-1	TRBJ2-5	NA	NA	CSATSETQYF	TGCAGTGCTACCTCAGAGACCCAGTACTTC
TRBV6-5	TRBJ2-7	NA	NA	CASQKTGRTYEQYF	TGTGCCAGTCAGAAGACAGGCAGGACCTACGAGCAGTACTTC
TRBV5-4	TRBJ1-4	NA	NA	CASSLEGRGEKLFF	TGTGCCAGCAGCTTGGAGGGCAGGGGTGAAAAACTGTTTTTT
TRBV7-9	TRBJ2-7	NA	NA	CASSSFSYEQYF	TGTGCCAGCAGCAGCTTCTCCTACGAGCAGTACTTC
TRBV7-9	TRBJ2-5	NA	NA	CASTPVGTGTQYF	TGTGCCAGCACCCCCGTGGGTACGGGGACCCAGTACTTC
TRBV3-1/TRBV3-2	TRBJ1-1	NA	NA	CASSQVGGTSTEAFF	TGTGCCAGCAGCCAAGTGGGGGGGACAAGCACTGAAGCTTTCTTT
TRBV4-2	TRBJ2-7	NA	NA	CASSQDFTRWAEQYF	TGTGCCAGCAGCCAAGATTTTACCCGTTGGGCGGAGCAGTACTTC
TRBV11-2	TRBJ2-3	NA	NA	CASSLAKRATDTQYF	TGTGCCAGCAGCTTAGCCAAGCGCGCCACAGATACGCAGTATTTT
TRBV4-1	TRBJ2-2	TRBD2	NA	CASSQVGSLAGVTGELFF	TGCGCCAGCAGCCAAGTTGGAAGCCTAGCGGGTGTCACCGGGGAGCTGTTTTTT
TRBV4-3	TRBJ1-6	TRBD1	NA	CASSQELGRTGGYNSPLHF	TGCGCCAGCAGCCAAGAACTAGGACGGACAGGCGGATATAATTCACCCCTCCACTTT
TRBV7-9	TRBJ1-3	NA	NA	CASSLGIAGDGNTIYF	TGTGCCAGCAGCTTAGGTATCGCGGGGGACGGAAACACCATATATTTT
TRBV10-3	TRBJ1-3	NA	NA	CAISASPGGNTIYF	TGTGCCATCAGTGCCTCGCCGGGAGGAAACACCATATATTTT
TRBV5-4	TRBJ2-1	TRBD2	NA	CASSSSRTRLSYNEQFF	TGTGCCAGCAGCTCCTCTAGGACTAGGCTGTCCTACAATGAGCAGTTCTTC
TRBV29-1	TRBJ2-3	NA	NA	CSSVGRSLTDTQYF	TGCAGCTCCGTGGGGCGGAGTTTGACAGATACGCAGTATTTT
TRBV28	TRBJ1-4	TRBD1	NA	CASSPSFGQGSKLFF	TGTGCCAGCAGTCCGTCCTTCGGACAGGGCTCAAAACTGTTTTTT
TRBV10-3	TRBJ1-6	TRBD1	NA	CATGQGSLGPQNSPLHF	TGTGCCACCGGACAGGGAAGTTTGGGCCCTCAAAATTCACCCCTCCACTTT
TRBV5-8	TRBJ1-1	NA	NA	CASSLRQANTEAFF	TGTGCCAGCAGCTTACGGCAGGCGAACACTGAAGCTTTCTTT
TRBV20-1	TRBJ1-1	NA	NA	CSASPGLRREAFF	TGCAGTGCTAGTCCGGGACTGCGCCGTGAAGCTTTCTTT
TRBV7-2	TRBJ1-2	TRBD1	NA	CASSLTGYGYTF	TGTGCCAGCAGCTTGACAGGGTATGGCTACACCTTC
TRBV7-9	TRBJ2-3	TRBD1	NA	CASSLTGLITDTQYF	TGTGCCAGCAGCCTGACAGGGTTGATCACAGATACGCAGTATTTT
TRBV27	TRBJ2-7	NA	NA	CASSLSLVGGEQYF	TGTGCCAGCAGTTTATCACTAGTTGGCGGCGAGCAGTACTTC
TRBV4-2	TRBJ1-2	NA	NA	CASSQDPGHGFYGYTF	TGTGCCAGCAGCCAAGATCCGGGACACGGATTCTATGGCTACACCTTC
TRBV30	TRBJ1-1	TRBD1	NA	CAWSPRDRGQNTEAFF	TGTGCCTGGAGCCCTAGGGACAGGGGGCAGAACACTGAAGCTTTCTTT
TRBV15	TRBJ1-2	NA	NA	CATSRDAAGGAGYTF	TGTGCCACCAGCAGAGATGCGGCAGGCGGGGCTGGCTACACCTTC
TRBV28	TRBJ1-1	TRBD1	NA	CASIGTDSMNTEAFF	TGTGCCAGCATCGGGACAGATAGTATGAACACTGAAGCTTTCTTT
TRBV7-9	TRBJ2-7	TRBD2	NA	CASSLTLAGDEQYF	TGTGCCAGCAGCTTAACTCTAGCGGGAGACGAGCAGTACTTC
TRBV7-6	TRBJ1-4	NA	NA	CASSLLRNNEKLFF	TGTGCCAGCAGCTTATTGAGGAATAATGAAAAACTGTTTTTT
TRBV4-2	TRBJ2-7	TRBD2	NA	CASSQSSSGIGFNEQYF	TGTGCCAGCAGCCAGAGTAGTAGCGGGATCGGTTTCAACGAGCAGTACTTC
TRBV29-1	TRBJ2-7	NA	once	CSAGGGGSYEQYF	TGCAGCGCTGGGGGCGGGGGCTCCTACGAGCAGTACTTC
TRBV11-2	TRBJ2-3	TRBD2	NA	CASSFPGGLAQTQYF	TGTGCCAGCAGCTTCCCCGGGGGACTAGCGCAGACCCAGTATTTT
TRBV6-5	TRBJ1-1	NA	NA	CASRTGGQLNTEAFF	TGTGCCAGCAGAACCGGGGGGCAATTGAACACTGAAGCTTTCTTT
TRBV27	TRBJ2-1	TRBD2	NA	CASSLASGIGDEQFF	TGTGCCAGCAGTTTAGCTAGCGGGATTGGTGATGAGCAGTTCTTC
TRBV29-1	TRBJ1-1	NA	NA	CSVDGGAMNTEAFF	TGCAGCGTTGACGGGGGGGCGATGAACACTGAAGCTTTCTTT
TRBV15	TRBJ2-3	NA	NA	CATSRELDTYTDTQYF	TGTGCCACCAGCAGAGAGTTAGACACCTACACAGATACGCAGTATTTT